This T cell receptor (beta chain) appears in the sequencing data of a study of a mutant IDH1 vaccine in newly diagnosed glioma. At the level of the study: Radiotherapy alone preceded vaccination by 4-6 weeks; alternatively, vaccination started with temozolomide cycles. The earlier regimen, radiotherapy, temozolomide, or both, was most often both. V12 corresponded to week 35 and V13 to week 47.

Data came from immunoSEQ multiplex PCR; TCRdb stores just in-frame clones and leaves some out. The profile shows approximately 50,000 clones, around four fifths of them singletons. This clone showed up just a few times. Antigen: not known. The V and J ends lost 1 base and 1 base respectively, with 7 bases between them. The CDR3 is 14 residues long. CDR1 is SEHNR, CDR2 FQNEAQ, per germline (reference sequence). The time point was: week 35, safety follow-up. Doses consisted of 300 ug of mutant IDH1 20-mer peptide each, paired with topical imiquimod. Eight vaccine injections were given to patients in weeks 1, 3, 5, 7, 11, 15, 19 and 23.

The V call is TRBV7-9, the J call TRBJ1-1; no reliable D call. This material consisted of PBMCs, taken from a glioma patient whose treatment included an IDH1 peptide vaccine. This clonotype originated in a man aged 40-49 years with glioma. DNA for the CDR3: TGTGCCAGCAGCTTAGGCGTACAGAACACTGAAGCTTTCTTT. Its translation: CASSLGVQNTEAFF.